Presented here are 10 T cell receptor beta chains from one specimen sequenced in a study of cytomegalovirus exposure and HLA in healthy donors. PCR used 60 Vbeta primers and 13 Jbeta primers. Method: immunoSEQ multiplex PCR; TCRdb's copy keeps in-frame clones and lacks some. The data hold roughly 130,000 clones, with under 70% observed a single time. The source material was PBMCs. The receptors were gathered from a woman aged 55-70 years in good health and CMV-seronegative.

The genes are TRBV18 and TRBJ2-1; TRBD1 matches at 10 bases. V was clipped by 6 bases and J by 7 bases; unmatched bases: 9. CDR1 is KGHSH and CDR2 is LQKENI in the germline V gene. The CDR3 runs to 15 residues. This chain's CDR3 is CASSHGQGGRNEQFF. As DNA, the CDR3 is TGTGCCAGCTCTCACGGACAGGGGGGTAGGAATGAGCAGTTCTTC.

This clone was seen a single time. V usage is TRBV19 and J usage is TRBJ2-5; weak D call: TRBD1 (5 bases). The CDR3 covers 13 residues. Deletions cut 4 bases from V and 5 bases from J, with 11 bases between. Looked up from germline, CDR1 is LNHDA and CDR2 is SQIVND (reference sequence). CDR3 coding DNA: TGTGCCAGTAGTAAAGGGGCCCCGGAGACCCAGTACTTC. Its protein product is CASSKGAPETQYF.

This clone appeared a single time. Written as DNA, the CDR3 is TGCGCCAGCAGCACGGGGACAGGGCTCCTGAACACTGAAGCTTTCTTT. It translates to CASSTGTGLLNTEAFF. The genes are TRBV5-1 and TRBJ1-1, with 9 bases fitting TRBD1. The CDR3 is 16 amino acids. Unmatched junction bases numbered 7, after V lost 4 bases and J lost 0 bases. Germline V gives CDR1 SGHRS, CDR2 YFSETQ.

This clone was seen more than once but under ten times. V is TRBV5-1 and J is TRBJ2-5; 12 bases map to TRBD2. J gave up 4 bases and V 7 bases, and 8 bases lay outside the gene matches. The CDR3 runs to 15 residues. Germline V lookup: CDR1 SGHRS, CDR2 YFSETQ. The CDR3 region has the DNA TGCGCCAGCGGCCCTAGCGGGGGGGCTGGAGAGACCCAGTACTTC. Protein product: CASGPSGGAGETQYF.

The chain combines TRBV10-3 with TRBJ2-5, with 7 nucleotides matching TRBD1. The better agreement between TRBJ2-7 and the DNA end casts doubt on the J call. CDR1 is ENHRY and CDR2 is SYGVKD in the germline V gene. The CDR3 totals 12 residues. The CDR3 is CAISEQGPEQYF. The CDR3 DNA reads TGTGCCATCAGTGAACAGGGGCCCGAGCAGTACTTC.

The J gene is TRBJ2-2, the V gene TRBV2; weak D call: TRBD2 (6 bases). Germline V gene data show CDR1 as SNHLY and CDR2 as FYNNEI. The CDR3 totals 13 residues. V lost 7 bases to trimming and J lost 1 base, with 7 bases between them. In nucleotides, the CDR3 is TGTGCCAGCACGCGGGAGAACACCGGGGAGCTGTTTTTT. It is translated as CASTRENTGELFF.

The chain combines TRBV5-8 with TRBJ1-2, with D possibly TRBD1 on 6 matching bases. CDR1 and CDR2 (germline): SGHTS, YDEGEE. CDR3 length: 14 amino acids. Trimming cost V 2 bases and J 7 bases, with 15 bases left between them. CDR3 in DNA: TGTGCCAGCAGCTTTACTGCCGGGACACCTGGCTACACCTTC. It translates to CASSFTAGTPGYTF.

This clone was detected once. The chain combines TRBV6-5 with TRBJ2-2, with TRBD1 matching 8 bases. CDR3 length: 14 amino acids. V lost 6 bases to trimming and J lost 7 bases; unmatched junction nucleotides: 7. CDR1 is MNHEY, CDR2 SVGAGI, per germline. In nucleotides, the CDR3 is TGTGCCAGCAGGGACAGGGTCTTGGACGGGGAGCTGTTTTTT. It yields the protein CASRDRVLDGELFF.

On this clone: Compared with germline, one end of the junction differs, possibly owing to a read error. The chain joins TRBV7-9 to TRBJ1-2; 7 bases match TRBD1. The CDR3 is 14 amino acids. In germline, CDR1 is SEHNR, CDR2 FQNEAQ (reference sequence). CDR3 coding DNA: TGTGCCGGCAGCTTACCTGACAGGGTTCGGGGCTACACCTTC. Protein: CAGSLPDRVRGYTF.

This clone has only a few counts. The chain links TRBV5-6 to TRBJ2-3; 8 positions agree with TRBD1. The CDR3 loop spans 16 amino acids. Germline CDR1 SGHDT, CDR2 YYEEEE. The junction had 9 bases not matched to a gene; V was cut back by 3 bases and J by 3 bases. CDR3 loop: CASSSPQGEETDTQYF. As DNA, the CDR3 is TGTGCCAGCAGCTCACCACAGGGGGAAGAGACAGATACGCAGTATTTT.